This is a list of T cell receptor beta chains from one sample in a study of T cell repertoires in cytomegalovirus infection. Each CDR3 protein is one row after TCRdb ran MiXCR on the reads. The sample includes around 140,000 distinct CDR3 sequences, 5.5% to 8% of them seen just once. The sequencing input was PBMCs. These TCRs come from a human donor in good health (CMV status not recorded). Some clones in this sample may be carry-over from other donors' samples. CDR3s include the opening cysteine and the closing phenylalanine or tryptophan. A D gene is named only where the DNA matches it firmly. Clone size is given for some rows only: seen once, a few or many times, or a class if the clone is expanded.

clone_size d_call j_call v_call cdr3_nt cdr3_aa
many . TRBJ1-5 TRBV7-2 TGTGCCAGCAGCTCCGTCCAGGGGACCAATCAGCCCCAGCATTTT CASSSVQGTNQPQHF
few . TRBJ2-1 TRBV7-9 TGTGCCGACTATGGTAACAGGGACAATGAGCAGTTCTTC CADYGNRDNEQFF
many . TRBJ2-2 TRBV7-2 TGTGCCAGCATCCTGCACCCCACGACAGACACCGGGGAGCTGTTTTTT CASILHPTTDTGELFF
few TRBD2 TRBJ2-1 TRBV29-1 TGCAGCGTTTCCGGGACTAGCAGATCCTACAATGAGCAGTTCTTC CSVSGTSRSYNEQFF
many . TRBJ2-2 TRBV7-2 TGTGCCAGCAGCCGACTAGCCGGGGAGCTGTTTTTT CASSRLAGELFF
many TRBD1 TRBJ1-5 TRBV12-3/TRBV12-4 TGTGCCAGCAGTTTCATGGGCAGGGGGCTTTTATTCGGGAATCAGCCCCAGCATTTT CASSFMGRGLLFGNQPQHF
. TRBD1 TRBJ1-2 TRBV6-2/TRBV6-3 TGTGCCAGCAGGGAGGGGACAGGGAGAAACTATGGCTACACCTTC CASREGTGRNYGYTF
many . TRBJ1-5 TRBV15 TGTGCCACCAGCAGAGATCGGACAGAGAATCAGCCCCAGCATTTT CATSRDRTENQPQHF
many . TRBJ2-7 TRBV7-9 TGTGCCAGCAGCCTCCTCGGGCAGGGGCCCTACGAGCAGTACTTC CASSLLGQGPYEQYF
many TRBD2 TRBJ2-7 TRBV6-1 TGTGCCAGCAGTCCGCAACGTCCGGGACTAGCGGCCCACGAGCAGTACTTC CASSPQRPGLAAHEQYF
. . TRBJ2-5 TRBV7-4 TGTGCCAGCAGCCCTGGACCAAATCGAGACCAGTACTTC CASSPGPNRDQYF
many TRBD2 TRBJ2-7 TRBV7-2 TGTGCCCCCGGGGGGGACGAGCAGTACTTC CAPGGDEQYF
many . TRBJ1-1 TRBV14 TGTGCCAGCAGCCAAGAGATCCGAAGTCAGCCTGAAGCTTTCTTT CASSQEIRSQPEAFF
many . TRBJ2-5 TRBV6-2/TRBV6-3 TGTGCCAGCGCGGCAAGCGGTCAAGAGACCCAGTACTTC CASAASGQETQYF
many . TRBJ1-5 TRBV7-2 TGTGCCAGCAGCTCCGCCGCTGGGCAGCCCCAGCATTTT CASSSAAGQPQHF
many TRBD1 TRBJ2-7 TRBV28 TGTGCCAGCAGCCGCCCCCGGACAGGTAGACGCTCCTACGAGCAGTACTTC CASSRPRTGRRSYEQYF
few . TRBJ2-7 TRBV20-1 TGCAGTGCTAGAGAATACACAGGACCCTACGAGCAGTACTTC CSAREYTGPYEQYF
many . TRBJ2-1 TRBV11-2 TGTGCCAGCAGCTTCATCGGAGCCAATGAGCAGTTCTTC CASSFIGANEQFF
many TRBD1 TRBJ2-1 TRBV20-1 TGCAGTGCTAGAGATGAGGGACACAGGGGCTACAATGAGCAGTTCTTC CSARDEGHRGYNEQFF
few . TRBJ2-7 TRBV7-3 TGTGCCAGCAGCTCAAAGGGACCCAGCTACGAGCAGTACTTC CASSSKGPSYEQYF
few . TRBJ1-4 TRBV20-1 TGCAGTGCTCGTCGCGGGGCGGGTGAAAAACTGTTTTTT CSARRGAGEKLFF
many TRBD1 TRBJ1-6 TRBV11-2 TGTGCCAGCGGAACCCTCAGGGGGCAGATTGATAATTCGGCCCTCCACTTT CASGTLRGQIDNSALHF